Given below is one TCR beta chain in context. Its antigen target is currently unknown. Base qualities are missing; no much larger clone stands one base away. Between the V and J ends, shortened by 5 bases and 0 bases respectively, the junction contains 11 bases. From its cysteine to its phenylalanine, the CDR3 spans 15 amino acids. Only the CDR3 portion is preserved as DNA: 45 bases, with reading frame beginning at the first base. Reading the germline V gene gives CDR1 SGHAT and CDR2 FQNNGV. TCRbeta CDR3 regions were amplified from genomic DNA using the immunoSEQ Assay, a bias-controlled multiplex PCR. The study's own analysis went as follows. Nucleated cell counts per sample were estimated from amplification of reference gene primers within the assay. To quantify the absolute abundance of each unique TCRbeta CDR3 rearrangement, sequence reads were collapsed and filtered. For each sample, productive Simpson clonality was calculated by taking the square root of Simpson's diversity index across productive rearrangements. Held by TCRdb, this immuneACCESS table contains in-frame sequences only and omits some clones. Under half of the omission traces to an unresolved V gene where checked; the cause of the rest is unknown. Clone size and V and J calls were adopted from that table, with D and trimming inferred from the DNA. The sample contains fewer than 120,000 clones, more than 65% of them found a single time. The ten biggest clones cover around 4% of the sample.

Each collaborating institution followed its own protocols to collect whole blood in K2EDTA tubes. For TCRbeta analysis, collaborator samples were shipped as frozen whole blood, as isolated PBMCs, or as DNA extracted from either sample type. The data belong to a study of blood T cell repertoires in COVID-19 (dated by TCRdb to 2019 to 2021). Background for the entire study: Samples from collaborators originated in the United States, Italy and Spain and spanned both the acute and convalescent phases of COVID-19. The prospective study material was composed of cDNA or gDNA derived from T cells, B-cell-depleted T cells, or PBMCs. Deeply sampled blood TCRbeta repertoires from subjects exposed to, actively infected with, or recovered from COVID-19 were included in the dataset. The repertoires were made available in a free public database intended to serve as a resource for research on the immune response to SARS-CoV-2. The samples were drawn from two sources: the first 160 participants of the ongoing ImmuneRACE study, and 1,000 to 1,500 subjects contributed by 6 global collaborators. A de-identified subject ID, COVID-19 status, age in years and sex were almost always included in the sample metadata. Where HLA class I and class II types were available, the types were taken from metadata supplied by the sample provider, not from assay-based typing.

Paper-wide results and their limitations: How much clinical and demographic metadata was included differed by source and by participant, and the metadata was provided uncurated.

The chain is made from TRBV11-2 and TRBJ1-3; too little of a D gene remains to name it. Sequenced: peripheral blood. The clonotype was recovered from a woman older than 75 with acute or convalescent COVID-19. The bases read TGTGCCAGCAGCCCGGGGTCTTACTCTGGAAACACCATATATTTT. Its protein product is CASSPGSYSGNTIYF.